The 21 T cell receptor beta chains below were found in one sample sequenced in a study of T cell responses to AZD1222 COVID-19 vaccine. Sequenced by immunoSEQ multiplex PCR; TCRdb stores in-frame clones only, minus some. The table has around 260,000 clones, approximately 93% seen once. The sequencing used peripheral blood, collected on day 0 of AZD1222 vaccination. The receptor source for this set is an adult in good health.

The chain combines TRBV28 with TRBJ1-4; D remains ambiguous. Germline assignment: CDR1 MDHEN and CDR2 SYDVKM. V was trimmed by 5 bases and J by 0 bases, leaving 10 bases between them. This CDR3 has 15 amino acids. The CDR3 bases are TGTGCCAGCAGTAACCATGGGACAACTAATGAAAAACTGTTTTTT. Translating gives CASSNHGTTNEKLFF.

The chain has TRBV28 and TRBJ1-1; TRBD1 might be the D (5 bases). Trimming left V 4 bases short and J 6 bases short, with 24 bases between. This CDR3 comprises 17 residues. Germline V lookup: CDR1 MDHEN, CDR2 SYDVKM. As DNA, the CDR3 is TGTGCCAGCAGTTCGGGGGGGGTAGGCGGATTGAAGGCTGAAGCTTTCTTT. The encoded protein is CASSSGGVGGLKAEAFF.

CDR3 sequence: CASSHRQAAGYTF. CDR3 sequence (DNA): TGTGCCAGTAGCCACCGACAGGCCGCTGGCTACACCTTC. This chain uses TRBV19 with TRBJ1-2; TRBD1 is a possible D gene (6 bases). Germline V gives CDR1 LNHDA, CDR2 SQIVND (reference sequence). V was clipped by 6 bases and J by 7 bases, with 15 bases between them. The CDR3 sequence is 13 residues long.

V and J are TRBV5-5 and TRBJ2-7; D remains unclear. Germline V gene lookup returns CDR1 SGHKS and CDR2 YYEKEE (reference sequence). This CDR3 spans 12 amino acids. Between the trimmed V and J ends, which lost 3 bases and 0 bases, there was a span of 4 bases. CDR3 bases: TGTGCCAGCAGCTCCGGCTCCTACGAGCAGTACTTC. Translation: CASSSGSYEQYF.

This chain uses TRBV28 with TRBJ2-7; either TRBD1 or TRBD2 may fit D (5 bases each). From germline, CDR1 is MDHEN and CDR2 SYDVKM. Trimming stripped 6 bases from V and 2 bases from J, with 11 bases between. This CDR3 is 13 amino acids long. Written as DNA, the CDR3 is TGTGCCAGCAGAAATTGGGGGACCTACGAGCAGTACTTC. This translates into CASRNWGTYEQYF. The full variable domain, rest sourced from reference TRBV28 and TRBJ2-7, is DVKVTQSSRYLVKRTGEKVFLECVQDMDHENMFWYRQDPGLGLRLIYFSYDVKMKEKGDIPEGYSVSREKKERFSLILESASTNQTSMYLCASRNWGTYEQYFGPGTRLTVT.

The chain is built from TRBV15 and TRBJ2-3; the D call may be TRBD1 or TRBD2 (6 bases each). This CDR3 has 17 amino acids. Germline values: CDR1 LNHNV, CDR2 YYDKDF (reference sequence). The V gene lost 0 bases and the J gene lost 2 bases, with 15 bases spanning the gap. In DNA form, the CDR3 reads TGTGCCACCAGCAGAGATTCCGGGGGCGCGATCACAGATACGCAGTATTTT. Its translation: CATSRDSGGAITDTQYF.

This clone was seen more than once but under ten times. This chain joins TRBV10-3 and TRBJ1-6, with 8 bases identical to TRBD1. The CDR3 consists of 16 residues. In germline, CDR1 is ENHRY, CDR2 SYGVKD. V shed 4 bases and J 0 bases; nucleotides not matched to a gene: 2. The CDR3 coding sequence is TGTGCCATCAGTGCAGGGGGCAGCTCCTATAATTCACCCCTCCACTTT. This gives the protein CAISAGGSSYNSPLHF.

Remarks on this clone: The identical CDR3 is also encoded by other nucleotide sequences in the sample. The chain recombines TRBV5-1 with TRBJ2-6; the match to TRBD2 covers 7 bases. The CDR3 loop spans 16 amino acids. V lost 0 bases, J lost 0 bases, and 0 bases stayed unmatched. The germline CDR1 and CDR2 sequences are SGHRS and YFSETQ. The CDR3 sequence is CASSLAGGSGANVLTF. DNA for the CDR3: TGCGCCAGCAGCTTGGCGGGGGGCTCTGGGGCCAACGTCCTGACTTTC.

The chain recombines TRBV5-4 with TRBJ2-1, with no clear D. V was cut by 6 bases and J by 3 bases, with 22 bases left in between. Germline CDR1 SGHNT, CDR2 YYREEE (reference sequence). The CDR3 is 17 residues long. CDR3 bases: TGTGCCAGCACCGTTGGATTGGGCCAACCAAACTACAATGAGCAGTTCTTC. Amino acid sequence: CASTVGLGQPNYNEQFF. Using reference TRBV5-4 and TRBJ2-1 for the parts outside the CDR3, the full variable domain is ETGVTQSPTHLIKTRGQQVTLRCSSQSGHNTVSWYQQALGQGPQFIFQYYREEENGRGNFPPRFSGLQFPNYSSELNVNALELDDSALYLCASTVGLGQPNYNEQFFGPGTRLTVL.

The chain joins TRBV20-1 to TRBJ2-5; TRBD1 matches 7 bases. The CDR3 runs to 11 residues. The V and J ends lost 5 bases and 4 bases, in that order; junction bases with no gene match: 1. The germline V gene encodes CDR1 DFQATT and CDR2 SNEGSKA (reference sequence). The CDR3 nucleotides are TGCAGTGCTCACAGGGGAGAGACCCAGTACTTC. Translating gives CSAHRGETQYF.

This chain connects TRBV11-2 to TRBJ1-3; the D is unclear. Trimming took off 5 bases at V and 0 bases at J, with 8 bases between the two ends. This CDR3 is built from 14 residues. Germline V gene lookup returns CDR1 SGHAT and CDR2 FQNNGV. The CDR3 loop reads CASSVQVSGNTIYF. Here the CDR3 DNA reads TGTGCCAGCAGCGTACAAGTCTCTGGAAACACCATATATTTT.

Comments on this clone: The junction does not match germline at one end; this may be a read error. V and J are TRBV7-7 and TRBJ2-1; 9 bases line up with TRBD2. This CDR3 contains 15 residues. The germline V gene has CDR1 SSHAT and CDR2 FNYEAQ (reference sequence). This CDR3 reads CASSGGMGNYNEQFF. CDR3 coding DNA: TGTGCTAGCAGCGGGGGGATGGGGAATTACAATGAGCAGTTCTTC.

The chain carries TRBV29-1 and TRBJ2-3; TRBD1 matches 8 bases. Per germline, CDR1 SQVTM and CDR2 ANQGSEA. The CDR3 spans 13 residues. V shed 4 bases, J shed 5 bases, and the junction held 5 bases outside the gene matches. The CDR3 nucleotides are TGCAGCGTTGCTCCAGGGGGCGAAGATACGCAGTATTTT. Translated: CSVAPGGEDTQYF.

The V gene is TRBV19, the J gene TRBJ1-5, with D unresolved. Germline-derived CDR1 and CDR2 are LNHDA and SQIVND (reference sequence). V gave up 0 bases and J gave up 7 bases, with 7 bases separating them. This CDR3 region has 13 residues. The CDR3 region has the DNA TGTGCCAGTAGTATAGATGGGCTGCAGCCCCAGCATTTT. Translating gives CASSIDGLQPQHF.

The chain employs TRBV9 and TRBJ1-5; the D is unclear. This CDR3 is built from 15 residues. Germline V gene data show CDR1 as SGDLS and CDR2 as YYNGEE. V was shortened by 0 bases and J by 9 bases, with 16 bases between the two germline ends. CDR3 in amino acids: CASSVDPNSGWPQHF. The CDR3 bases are TGTGCCAGCAGCGTAGACCCAAACAGTGGGTGGCCCCAGCATTTT.

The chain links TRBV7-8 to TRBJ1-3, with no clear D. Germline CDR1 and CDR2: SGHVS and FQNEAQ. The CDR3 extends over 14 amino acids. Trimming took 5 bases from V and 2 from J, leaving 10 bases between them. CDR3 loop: CASSLLEAGNTIYF. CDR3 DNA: TGTGCCAGCAGCCTGTTAGAGGCTGGAAACACCATATATTTT.

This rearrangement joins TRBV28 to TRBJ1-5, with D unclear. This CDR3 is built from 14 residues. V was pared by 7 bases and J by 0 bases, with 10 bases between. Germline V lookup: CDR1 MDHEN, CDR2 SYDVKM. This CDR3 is CASTRLYSNQPQHF. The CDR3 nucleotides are TGTGCCAGCACCCGACTGTATAGCAATCAGCCCCAGCATTTT.

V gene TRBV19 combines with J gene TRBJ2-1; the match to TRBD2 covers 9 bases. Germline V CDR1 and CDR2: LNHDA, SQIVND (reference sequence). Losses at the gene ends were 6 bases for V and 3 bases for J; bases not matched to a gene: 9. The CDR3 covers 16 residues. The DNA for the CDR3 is TGTGCCAGTAGCCCCACCGGGACTAGCAGCTACAATGAGCAGTTCTTC. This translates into CASSPTGTSSYNEQFF.

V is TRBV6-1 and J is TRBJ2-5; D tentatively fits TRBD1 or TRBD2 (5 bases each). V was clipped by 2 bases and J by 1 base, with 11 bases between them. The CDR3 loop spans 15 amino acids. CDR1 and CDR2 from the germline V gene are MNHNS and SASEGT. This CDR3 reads CASSEPGQPQETQYF. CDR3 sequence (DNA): TGTGCCAGCAGTGAACCGGGGCAGCCCCAAGAGACCCAGTACTTC.

CDR3 nucleotide sequence: TGTGCCAGCAGTGGAGCCAGGTTCGCGCTCATGAACACTGAAGCTTTCTTT. This gives the protein CASSGARFALMNTEAFF. The chain recombines TRBV28 with TRBJ1-1, with D unclear. The CDR3 runs to 17 residues. The V and J ends lost 5 bases and 0 bases respectively, with 19 bases between them. In germline, CDR1 is MDHEN, CDR2 SYDVKM.

In DNA, the CDR3 is TGTGCCAGCCGAACCCCCGTTGGAAAGGGCGGCACTGAAGCTTTCTTT. Amino acid sequence: CASRTPVGKGGTEAFF. This rearrangement joins TRBV21-1 to TRBJ1-1. TRBV21-1 is designated a pseudogene. This CDR3 comprises 16 residues.